This TCR beta chain was recovered during a study of cytotoxic CD8 clonotypes in ibrutinib-treated CLL. On the study more broadly: Overall, about 25 responses were partial and 2 complete; following median about 68 months, approximately 15 patients stayed remitted and about 12 progressed. Study-level findings and limits: The study found public clonotypes uncommon, contracting or stable on treatment.

Of note for this clone: Its antigen remains unknown.

The V gene end was trimmed by 3 bases and the J gene end by 5 bases; junction bases not matched to a gene: 7. This CDR3 spans 15 amino acids. Germline V gene lookup returns CDR1 KGHSH and CDR2 LQKENI. Assay used: immunoSEQ multiplex PCR; TCRdb lists only in-frame clones, some missing. The table shows approximately 74,000 clones, with 80% occurring only once. This receptor was identified in a human donor with chronic lymphocytic leukemia. The starting material was PBMCs, obtained at disease progression, from a patient treated with ibrutinib. This chain joins TRBV18 and TRBJ1-5, with 7 bases lining up with TRBD1. CDR3 protein: CASSPTGQVDQPQHF. CDR3 in DNA: TGTGCCAGCTCACCCACTGGACAGGTCGATCAGCCCCAGCATTTT.